This T cell receptor beta chain comes out of a study of blood T cell repertoires in COVID-19. Germline values: CDR1 KGHDR, CDR2 SFDVKD. V was pared by 0 bases and J by 2 bases, with 13 bases between. The CDR3 covers 17 residues. The method was immunoSEQ multiplex PCR; TCRdb's version includes in-frame clones alone and lacks a portion of them. Of 70,000 or so clones in the sample, 85% to 90% were seen once. The gene calls are TRBV24-1 and TRBJ2-1; weak D call: TRBD2 (6 bases). Input material: peripheral blood. This TCR was sampled from a woman aged 80 or over with active COVID-19. CDR3 DNA sequence: TGTGCCACCAGTGATTTGAATCCCGGAGGGGCCTACAATGAGCAGTTCTTC. It specifies CATSDLNPGGAYNEQFF.